The clone carrying this T cell receptor (beta chain) was observed once. The sample is drawn from a study of blood T cell repertoires in COVID-19. In the original workflow: Nucleated cell counts were estimated from reference gene primer amplification. TCRdb's copy holds only in-frame clones and misses some; the assay was immunoSEQ multiplex PCR. V and J calls and clone size are given by that table; D and trimming were obtained from the DNA. There are roughly 500,000 clones in the sample; nearly 90% occur only once, and 0.9% lies in the top ten. V was trimmed by 4 bases and J by 2 bases, leaving 14 bases between them. CDR3 length: 16 residues. Germline V gene sequence: CDR1 KGHDR, CDR2 SFDVKD.

This chain connects TRBV24-1 to TRBJ2-1; weak D call: TRBD2 (6 bases). This TCR was sampled from a man younger than 30 with COVID-19, enrolled during active disease. The sample comprised peripheral blood. The CDR3 nucleotides are TGTGCCACCAGTGACCGAGGGGACTTCACCTACAATGAGCAGTTCTTC. It specifies CATSDRGDFTYNEQFF.